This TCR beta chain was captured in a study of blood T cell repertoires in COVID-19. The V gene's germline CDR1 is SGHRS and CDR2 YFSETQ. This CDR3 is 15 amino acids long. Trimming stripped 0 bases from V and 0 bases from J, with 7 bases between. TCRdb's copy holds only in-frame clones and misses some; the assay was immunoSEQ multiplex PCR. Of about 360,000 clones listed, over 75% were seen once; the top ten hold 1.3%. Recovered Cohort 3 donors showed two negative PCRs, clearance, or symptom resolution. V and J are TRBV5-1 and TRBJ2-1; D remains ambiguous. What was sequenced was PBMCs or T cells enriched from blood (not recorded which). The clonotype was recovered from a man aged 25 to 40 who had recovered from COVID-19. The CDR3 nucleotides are TGCGCCAGCAGCTTGGTGTTTAGCTCCTACAATGAGCAGTTCTTC. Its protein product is CASSLVFSSYNEQFF.